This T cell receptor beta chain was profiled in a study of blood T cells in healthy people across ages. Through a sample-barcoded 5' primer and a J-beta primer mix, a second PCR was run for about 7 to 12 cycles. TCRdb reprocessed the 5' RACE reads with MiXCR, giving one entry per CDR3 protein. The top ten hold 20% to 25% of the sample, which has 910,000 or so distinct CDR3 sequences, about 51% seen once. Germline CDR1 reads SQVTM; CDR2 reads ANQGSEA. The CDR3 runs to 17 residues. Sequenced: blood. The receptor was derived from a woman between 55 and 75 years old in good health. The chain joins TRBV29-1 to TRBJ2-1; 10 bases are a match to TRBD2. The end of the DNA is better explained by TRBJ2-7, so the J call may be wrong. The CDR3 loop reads CSVERTSGGRSYNEQYF. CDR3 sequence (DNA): TGCAGCGTTGAACGGACTAGCGGAGGACGCTCCTACAATGAGCAGTACTTC.